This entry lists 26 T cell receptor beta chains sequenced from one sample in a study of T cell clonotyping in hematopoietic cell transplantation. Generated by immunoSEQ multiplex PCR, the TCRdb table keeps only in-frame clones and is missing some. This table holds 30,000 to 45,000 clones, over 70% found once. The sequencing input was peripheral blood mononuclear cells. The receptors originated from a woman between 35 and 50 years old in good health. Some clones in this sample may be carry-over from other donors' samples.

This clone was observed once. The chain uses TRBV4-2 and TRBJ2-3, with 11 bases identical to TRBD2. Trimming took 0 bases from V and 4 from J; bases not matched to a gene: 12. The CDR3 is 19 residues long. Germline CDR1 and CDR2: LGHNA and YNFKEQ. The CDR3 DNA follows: TGTGCCAGCAGCCAAGATAGTAGCGGGAGGGCCGGGTCCGCAGATACGCAGTATTTT. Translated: CASSQDSSGRAGSADTQYF.

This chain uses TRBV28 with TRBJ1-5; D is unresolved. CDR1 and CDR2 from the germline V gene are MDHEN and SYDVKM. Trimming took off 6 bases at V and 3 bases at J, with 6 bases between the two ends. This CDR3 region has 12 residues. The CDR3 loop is CASRGPNQPQHF. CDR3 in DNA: TGTGCCAGCAGGGGCCCCAATCAGCCCCAGCATTTT.

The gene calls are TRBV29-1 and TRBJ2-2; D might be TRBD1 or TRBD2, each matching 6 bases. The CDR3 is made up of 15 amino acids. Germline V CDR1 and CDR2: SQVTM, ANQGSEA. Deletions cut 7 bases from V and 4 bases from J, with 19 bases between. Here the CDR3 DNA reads TGCAGCGGGGGGGCGGGTTTCGGGGGCACCGGGGAGCTGTTTTTT. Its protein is CSGGAGFGGTGELFF.

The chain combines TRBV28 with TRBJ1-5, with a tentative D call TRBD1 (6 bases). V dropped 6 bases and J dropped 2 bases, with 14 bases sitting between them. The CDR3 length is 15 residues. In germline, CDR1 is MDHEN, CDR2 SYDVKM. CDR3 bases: TGTGCCAGCAGCACAGGGCAGCGGGGCAATCAGCCCCAGCATTTT. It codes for CASSTGQRGNQPQHF.

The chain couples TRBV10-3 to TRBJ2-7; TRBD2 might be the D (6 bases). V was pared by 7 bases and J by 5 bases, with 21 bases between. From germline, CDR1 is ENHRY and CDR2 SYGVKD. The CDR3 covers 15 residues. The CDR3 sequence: CAITQEGGSANEQYF. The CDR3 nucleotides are TGTGCCATCACCCAGGAGGGAGGTTCAGCTAACGAGCAGTACTTC.

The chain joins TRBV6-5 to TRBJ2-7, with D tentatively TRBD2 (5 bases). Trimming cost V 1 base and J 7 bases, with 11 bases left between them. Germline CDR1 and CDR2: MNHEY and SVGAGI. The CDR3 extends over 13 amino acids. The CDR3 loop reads CASSYLGPGEQYF. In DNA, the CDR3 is TGTGCCAGCAGTTACTTGGGCCCGGGGGAGCAGTACTTC.

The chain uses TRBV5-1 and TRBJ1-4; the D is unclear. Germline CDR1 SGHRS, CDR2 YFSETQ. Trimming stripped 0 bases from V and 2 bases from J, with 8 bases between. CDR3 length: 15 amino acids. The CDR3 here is CASSLEAGTNEKLFF. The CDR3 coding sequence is TGCGCCAGCAGCTTGGAAGCGGGGACTAATGAAAAACTGTTTTTT. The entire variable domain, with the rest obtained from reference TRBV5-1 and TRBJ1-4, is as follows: KAGVTQTPRYLIKTRGQQVTLSCSPISGHRSVSWYQQTPGQGLQFLFEYFSETQRNKGNFPGRFSGRQFSNSRSEMNVSTLELGDSALYLCASSLEAGTNEKLFFGSGTQLSVL.

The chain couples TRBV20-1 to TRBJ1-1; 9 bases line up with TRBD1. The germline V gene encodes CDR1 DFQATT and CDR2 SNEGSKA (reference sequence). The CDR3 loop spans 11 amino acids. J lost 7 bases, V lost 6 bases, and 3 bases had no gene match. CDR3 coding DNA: TGCAGTGCCCTGACAGGGGGTGAAGCTTTCTTT. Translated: CSALTGGEAFF.

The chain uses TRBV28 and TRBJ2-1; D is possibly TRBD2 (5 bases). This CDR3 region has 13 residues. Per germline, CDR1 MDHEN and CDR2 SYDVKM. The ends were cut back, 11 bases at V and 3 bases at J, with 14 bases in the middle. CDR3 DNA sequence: TGTGCCCTCTCCAGCGGCTTCTACAATGAGCAGTTCTTC. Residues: CALSSGFYNEQFF.

The CDR3 sequence is CASSQGGLVQAFF. The CDR3 DNA follows: TGCGCCAGCAGCCAAGGGGGATTGGTGCAAGCTTTCTTT. The rearrangement links TRBV4-1 to TRBJ1-1; D is ambiguous. V was shortened by 1 base and J by 9 bases, with 12 bases between the two germline ends. The CDR3 covers 13 residues. Germline assignment: CDR1 MGHRA and CDR2 YSYEKL.

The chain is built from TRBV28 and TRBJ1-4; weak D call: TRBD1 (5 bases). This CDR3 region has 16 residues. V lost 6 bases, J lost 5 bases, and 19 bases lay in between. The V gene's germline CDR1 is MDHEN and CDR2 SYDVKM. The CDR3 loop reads CASSPNPSGRNEKLFF. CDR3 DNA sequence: TGTGCCAGCAGCCCTAACCCCTCAGGGCGGAATGAAAAACTGTTTTTT.

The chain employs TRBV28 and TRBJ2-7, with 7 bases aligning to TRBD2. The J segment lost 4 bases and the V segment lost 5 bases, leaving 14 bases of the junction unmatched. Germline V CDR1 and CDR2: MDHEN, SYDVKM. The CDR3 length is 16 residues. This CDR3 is CASSPAGASGWYEQYF. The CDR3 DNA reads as TGTGCCAGCAGTCCCGCCGGGGCTAGCGGCTGGTACGAGCAGTACTTC.

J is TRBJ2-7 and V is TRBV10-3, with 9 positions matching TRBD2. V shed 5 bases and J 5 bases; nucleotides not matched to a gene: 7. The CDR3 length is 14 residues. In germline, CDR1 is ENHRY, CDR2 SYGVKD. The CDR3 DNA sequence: TGTGCCATCAGTCCGGTGGTAGCGGGAGACGAGCAGTACTTC. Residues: CAISPVVAGDEQYF.

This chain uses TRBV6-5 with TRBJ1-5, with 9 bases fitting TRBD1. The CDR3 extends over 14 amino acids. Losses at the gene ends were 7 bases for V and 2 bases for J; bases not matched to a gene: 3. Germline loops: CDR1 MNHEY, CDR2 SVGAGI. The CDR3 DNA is TGTGCCAGCAAACGGACAGGGGGCAATCAGCCCCAGCATTTT. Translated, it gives CASKRTGGNQPQHF.

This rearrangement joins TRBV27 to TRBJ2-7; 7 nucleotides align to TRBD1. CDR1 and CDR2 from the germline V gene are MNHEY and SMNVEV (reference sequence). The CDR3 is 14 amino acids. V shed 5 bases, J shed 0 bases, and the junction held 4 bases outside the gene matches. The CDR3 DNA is TGTGCCAGCAGTAGGGGGCGCATCTCCTACGAGCAGTACTTC. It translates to CASSRGRISYEQYF.

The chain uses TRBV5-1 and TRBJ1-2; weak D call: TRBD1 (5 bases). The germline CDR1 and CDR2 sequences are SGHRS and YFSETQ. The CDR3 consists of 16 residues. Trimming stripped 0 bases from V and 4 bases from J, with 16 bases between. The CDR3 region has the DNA TGCGCCAGCAGCTTGGCCGCGGCAAACCAGGGCTATGGCTACACCTTC. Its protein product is CASSLAAANQGYGYTF.

CDR3 region: CASSLNTGRTEAFF. In DNA, the CDR3 is TGCGCCAGCAGCTTGAACACAGGAAGGACTGAAGCTTTCTTT. V and J are TRBV5-1 and TRBJ1-1; TRBD1 is a possible D gene (5 bases). This CDR3 comprises 14 residues. CDR1 and CDR2 from the germline V gene are SGHRS and YFSETQ. Trimming stripped 1 base from V and 5 bases from J, with 12 bases between.

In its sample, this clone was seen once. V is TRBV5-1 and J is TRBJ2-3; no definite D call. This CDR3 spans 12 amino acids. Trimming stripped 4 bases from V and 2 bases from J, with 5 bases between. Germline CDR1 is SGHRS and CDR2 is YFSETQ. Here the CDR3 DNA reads TGCGCCAGCAGCCTTTTCACAGATACGCAGTATTTT. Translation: CASSLFTDTQYF.

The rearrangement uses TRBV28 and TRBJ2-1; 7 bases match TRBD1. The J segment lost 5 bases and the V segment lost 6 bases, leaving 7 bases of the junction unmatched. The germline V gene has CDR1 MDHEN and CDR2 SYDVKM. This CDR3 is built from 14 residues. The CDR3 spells CASRGRQGNNEQFF. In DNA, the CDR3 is TGTGCCAGCAGGGGACGACAGGGTAACAATGAGCAGTTCTTC. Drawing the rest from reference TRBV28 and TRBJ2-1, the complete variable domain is DVKVTQSSRYLVKRTGEKVFLECVQDMDHENMFWYRQDPGLGLRLIYFSYDVKMKEKGDIPEGYSVSREKKERFSLILESASTNQTSMYLCASRGRQGNNEQFFGPGTRLTVL.

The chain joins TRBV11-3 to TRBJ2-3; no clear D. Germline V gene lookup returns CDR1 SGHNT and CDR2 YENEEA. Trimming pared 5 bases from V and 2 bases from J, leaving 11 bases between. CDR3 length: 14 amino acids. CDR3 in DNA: TGTGCCAGCAGCGACTTTTCCAACACAGATACGCAGTATTTT. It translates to CASSDFSNTDTQYF. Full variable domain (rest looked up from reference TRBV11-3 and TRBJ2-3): EAGVVQSPRYKIIEKKQPVAFWCNPISGHNTLYWYLQNLGQGPELLIRYENEEAVDDSQLPKDRFSAERLKGVDSTLKIQPAELGDSAVYLCASSDFSNTDTQYFGPGTRLTVL.

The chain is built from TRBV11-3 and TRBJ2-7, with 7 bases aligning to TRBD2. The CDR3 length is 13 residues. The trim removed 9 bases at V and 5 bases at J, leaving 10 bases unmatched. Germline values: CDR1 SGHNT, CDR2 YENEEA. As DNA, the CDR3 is TGTGCCAGTGGAGGCGGGAGTCTCGACGAGCAGTACTTC. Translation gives CASGGGSLDEQYF. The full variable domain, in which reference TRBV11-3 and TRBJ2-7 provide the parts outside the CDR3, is EAGVVQSPRYKIIEKKQPVAFWCNPISGHNTLYWYLQNLGQGPELLIRYENEEAVDDSQLPKDRFSAERLKGVDSTLKIQPAELGDSAVYLCASGGGSLDEQYFGPGTRLTVT.

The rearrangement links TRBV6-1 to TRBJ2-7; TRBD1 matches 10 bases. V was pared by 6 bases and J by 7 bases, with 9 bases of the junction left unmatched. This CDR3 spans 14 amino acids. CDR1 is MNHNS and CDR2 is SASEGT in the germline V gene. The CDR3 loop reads CASSTGTGAGEQYF. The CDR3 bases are TGTGCCAGCAGCACCGGGACAGGGGCTGGGGAGCAGTACTTC.

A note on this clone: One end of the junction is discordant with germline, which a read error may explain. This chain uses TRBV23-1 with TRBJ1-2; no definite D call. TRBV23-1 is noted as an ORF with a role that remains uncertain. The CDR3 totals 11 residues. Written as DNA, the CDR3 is TGCGCCAGCAGTCACCAACCGGGCCCTTCCTTC. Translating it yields CASSHQPGPSF.

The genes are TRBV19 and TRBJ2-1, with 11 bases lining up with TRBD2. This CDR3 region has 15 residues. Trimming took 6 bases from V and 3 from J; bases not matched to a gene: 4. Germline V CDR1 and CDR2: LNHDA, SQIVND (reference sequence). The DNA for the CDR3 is TGTGCCAGTAGGGTAGCGGGAGGGGGCTACAATGAGCAGTTCTTC. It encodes CASRVAGGGYNEQFF.

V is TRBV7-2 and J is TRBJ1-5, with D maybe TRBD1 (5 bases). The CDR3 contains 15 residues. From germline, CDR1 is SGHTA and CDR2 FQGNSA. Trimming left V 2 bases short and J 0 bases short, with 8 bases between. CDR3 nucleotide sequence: TGTGCCAGCAGCTTAAACAGGCTTAGCAATCAGCCCCAGCATTTT. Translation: CASSLNRLSNQPQHF.

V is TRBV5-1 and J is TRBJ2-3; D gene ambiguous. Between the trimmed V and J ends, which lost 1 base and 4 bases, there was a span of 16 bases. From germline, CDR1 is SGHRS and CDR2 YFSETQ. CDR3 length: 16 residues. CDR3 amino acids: CASSLLSEVAPDTQYF. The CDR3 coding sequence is TGCGCCAGCAGCTTGCTCTCCGAGGTGGCTCCAGATACGCAGTATTTT.